Listed below are T cell receptor beta chains from one sample, sequenced in a study of cytomegalovirus exposure and HLA in healthy donors. TCRdb's table, derived via immunoSEQ multiplex PCR, lists solely in-frame clones and lacks some. The table records some 150,000 clones, 82% of them present only once. Sequences were obtained from PBMCs. These receptors were taken from a man aged 18 to 35 in good health and CMV-seropositive. The CDR3 runs from the conserved cysteine through the conserved F or W. The D gene is left open where the match is weak. Not all rows give a size; the values are once, few, many and, for expanded clones, a class.

CDR3: CAVQNGGRAFF; DNA: TGTGCCGTTCAGAATGGCGGGAGAGCTTTCTTT; D: .; J: TRBJ1-1; V: TRBV27; size: .
CDR3: CASSQDQRYEQYF; DNA: TGTGCCAGCAGCCAAGATCAGAGGTACGAGCAGTACTTC; D: .; J: TRBJ2-7; V: TRBV14; size: .
CDR3: CASRHAGANTGELFF; DNA: TGTGCCAGTAGACATGCGGGGGCGAACACCGGGGAGCTGTTTTTT; D: TRBD2; J: TRBJ2-2; V: TRBV19; size: .
CDR3: CASSLERASYEQYF; DNA: TGTGCCAGCAGCTTAGAGAGGGCGAGCTACGAGCAGTACTTC; D: .; J: TRBJ2-7; V: TRBV7-2; size: .
CDR3: CASSLVAGGVEAFF; DNA: TGTGCCAGCAGCTTGGTGGCAGGGGGCGTTGAAGCTTTCTTT; D: TRBD1; J: TRBJ1-1; V: TRBV5-6; size: many
CDR3: CASSPITREVYEQYF; DNA: TGCGCCAGCAGTCCTATTACTAGAGAGGTCTACGAGCAGTACTTC; D: .; J: TRBJ2-7; V: TRBV5-1; size: .
CDR3: CASSLGTGGLETQYF; DNA: TGTGCCAGCAGTCTGGGGACAGGGGGTCTCGAGACCCAGTACTTC; D: TRBD1; J: TRBJ2-5; V: TRBV6-5; size: .
CDR3: CASSLLGGQPQHF; DNA: TGTGCCAGCAGCTTATTAGGGGGTCAGCCCCAGCATTTT; D: .; J: TRBJ1-5; V: TRBV7-2; size: .
CDR3: CAWSVTRDTQYF; DNA: TGTGCCTGGAGTGTAACGAGAGATACGCAGTATTTT; D: .; J: TRBJ2-3; V: TRBV30; size: .
CDR3: CASRAESTPNTEAFF; DNA: TGTGCCAGCAGGGCCGAAAGTACCCCGAACACTGAAGCTTTCTTT; D: .; J: TRBJ1-1; V: TRBV6-4; size: .
CDR3: CASSSTGAYGYTF; DNA: TGTGCCAGTAGTTCGACAGGCGCCTATGGCTACACCTTC; D: .; J: TRBJ1-2; V: TRBV19; size: .
CDR3: CASSEPGREYQPQHF; DNA: TGTGCCAGCAGTGAACCGGGGAGAGAGTATCAGCCCCAGCATTTT; D: .; J: TRBJ1-5; V: TRBV25-1; size: .
CDR3: CSVGGPREQFF; DNA: TGCAGCGTTGGGGGGCCCCGAGAGCAGTTCTTC; D: .; J: TRBJ2-1; V: TRBV29-1; size: few
CDR3: CASLRQGETQYF; DNA: TGTGCCAGCCTGAGACAGGGAGAGACCCAGTACTTC; D: TRBD1; J: TRBJ2-5; V: TRBV6-1; size: .
CDR3: CASTGQPTGELFF; DNA: TGTGCCAGCACGGGACAGCCCACCGGGGAGCTGTTTTTT; D: TRBD1; J: TRBJ2-2; V: TRBV7-2; size: .
CDR3: CASSFPDRGRGPGELFF; DNA: TGTGCCAGCAGTTTCCCAGACAGGGGGCGCGGGCCCGGGGAGCTGTTTTTT; D: TRBD1; J: TRBJ2-2; V: TRBV27; size: .
CDR3: CASLRTGGGRTEAFF; DNA: TGTGCCAGCCTAAGGACAGGAGGTGGAAGGACTGAAGCTTTCTTT; D: TRBD1; J: TRBJ1-1; V: TRBV6-1; size: .
CDR3: CASRPDRGLQQYF; DNA: TGTGCCAGCAGACCGGACAGGGGGCTACAGCAGTACTTC; D: TRBD1; J: TRBJ2-7; V: TRBV6-1; size: once
CDR3: CAGSVQQGWSEQYF; DNA: TGTGCCGGCAGCGTACAACAGGGTTGGAGCGAGCAGTACTTC; D: .; J: TRBJ2-7; V: TRBV5-6; size: .
CDR3: CASSAYHSGTGDQETQYF; DNA: TGTGCCAGCAGTGCCTACCACTCCGGGACAGGAGATCAAGAGACCCAGTACTTC; D: TRBD1; J: TRBJ2-5; V: TRBV6-1; size: .
CDR3: CASTRPGVEKLFF; DNA: TGTGCCAGCACCCGCCCAGGGGTTGAAAAACTGTTTTTT; D: .; J: TRBJ1-4; V: TRBV28; size: .
CDR3: CASSLYVRGRTNTIYF; DNA: TGTGCCAGCAGCTTATATGTCAGGGGACGGACAAACACCATATATTTT; D: .; J: TRBJ1-3; V: TRBV11-2; size: once
CDR3: CSSSDISGTEIYEQYF; DNA: TGTTCCAGCAGCGACATTTCCGGGACAGAGATATACGAGCAGTACTTC; D: TRBD1; J: TRBJ2-7; V: TRBV7-9; size: .
CDR3: CASIFVTQYF; DNA: TGCGCCAGCATCTTCGTGACCCAGTACTTC; D: .; J: TRBJ2-5; V: TRBV10-1; size: .
CDR3: CASSELQGYEQYF; DNA: TGTGCCAGCAGTGAATTACAGGGCTACGAGCAGTACTTC; D: .; J: TRBJ2-7; V: TRBV6-1; size: .